This T cell receptor (beta chain) was profiled in a study of response to subunit inactivated influenza vaccine. The study's findings and limits: New T cells are recruited in small numbers by each seasonal influenza vaccination, according to the authors' suggestion.

A remark on this clonotype: Its antigen is currently unknown.

TCRdb re-called the RT-PCR reads with MiXCR, one entry per CDR3 protein. The sample has 550,000 to 800,000 distinct CDR3 sequences; about 15% are singletons. Specimen: PBMCs from blood, collected 14 to 15 days before vaccination. The receptor's source is a man aged 50 to 59 who received an inactivated influenza vaccine.

The CDR3 DNA follows: TGCGCCAGCAGCTGGGGACAGGGCGCTAGAGGTGATGAGCAGTTCTTC. Translated: CASSWGQGARGDEQFF. The chain links TRBV5-1 to TRBJ2-1, with 9 bases fitting TRBD1. CDR1 and CDR2 (germline): SGHRS, YFSETQ. J was trimmed by 8 bases and V by 3 bases; bases with no gene match: 12. The CDR3 loop spans 16 amino acids.